Below are 16 T cell receptor beta chains sequenced from a single sample in a study of response to subunit inactivated influenza vaccine. Using its own MiXCR run on the RT-PCR reads, TCRdb lists one record per CDR3 protein. This table has about half a million distinct CDR3 sequences, less than 8% appearing once. The input for sequencing was PBMCs from blood, taken roughly 24 months after vaccination. The receptors come from a man in his fifties or sixties who received an inactivated influenza vaccine.

This clonotype was seen a single time. V and J are TRBV20-1 and TRBJ2-2; tentative D call: TRBD1 (5 bases). Germline lookup yields CDR1 DFQATT and CDR2 SNEGSKA (reference sequence). The CDR3 has 14 amino acids. V lost 3 bases, J lost 1 base, and 9 bases lay in between. Written as DNA, the CDR3 is TGCAGTGCTAGTCTCCAGGGGAACACCGGGGAGCTGTTTTTT. Its protein is CSASLQGNTGELFF.

The chain has TRBV7-8 and TRBJ2-7; D gene uncertain. Germline lookup yields CDR1 SGHVS and CDR2 FQNEAQ. V was cut by 2 bases and J by 3 bases, with 14 bases left in between. CDR3 length: 15 amino acids. CDR3 in DNA: TGTGCCAGCAGCTTAACAGCAGCCACCAGCTACGAGCAGTACTTC. It specifies CASSLTAATSYEQYF.

This clonotype was recorded at least ten times. One end of the junction fails to match germline, which may point to a read error. The chain uses TRBV29-1 and TRBJ2-5, with 10 positions matching TRBD1. The CDR3 is 15 amino acids. Germline V gene data show CDR1 as SQVTM and CDR2 as ANQGSEA. For the CDR3, the DNA is TGCAGCGTCACCCCGACAGGGGGCTTGGTAGAGGCCCAGTACTTC. Its protein product is CSVTPTGGLVEAQYF.

In this sample, this clonotype turned up many times. The chain links TRBV7-2 to TRBJ2-7; D may be TRBD2 (6 bases). With 1 base removed from V and 5 bases from J, the gap between germline ends came to 15 bases. The CDR3 has 15 residues. In germline, CDR1 is SGHTA, CDR2 FQGNSA. In nucleotides, the CDR3 is TGTGCCAGCAGCTTAGAGGGGCAGGAGGGTGACGAGCAGTACTTC. Its translation is CASSLEGQEGDEQYF.

This clonotype showed up many times. The chain combines TRBV4-2 with TRBJ2-1; 8 bases are a match to TRBD2. Unmatched junction bases numbered 9, after V lost 4 bases and J lost 4 bases. The CDR3 runs 16 residues. CDR1 is LGHNA, CDR2 YNFKEQ, per germline. The CDR3 DNA follows: TGTGCCAGCAGCCTACAAGCGGGAGATGGGTACAATGAGCAGTTCTTC. As protein: CASSLQAGDGYNEQFF.

This clonotype has a count of ten or more. This chain joins TRBV11-2 and TRBJ2-4; the D gene is possibly TRBD1 (6 bases). The CDR3 consists of 16 residues. The germline V and J ends were trimmed by 5 bases and 0 bases, with 14 bases remaining between them. CDR1 is SGHAT, CDR2 FQNNGV, per germline. CDR3 in amino acids: CASSPDRFLAKNIQYF. The CDR3 coding sequence is TGTGCCAGCAGCCCAGACAGGTTTCTAGCCAAAAACATTCAGTACTTC. Filled out from reference TRBV11-2 and TRBJ2-4, the complete variable domain reads EAGVAQSPRYKIIEKRQSVAFWCNPISGHATLYWYQQILGQGPKLLIQFQNNGVVDDSQLPKDRFSAERLKGVDSTLKIQPAKLEDSAVYLCASSPDRFLAKNIQYFGAGTRLSVL.

This clonotype has a handful of counts. DNA of the CDR3: TGTGCCAGCAGCTTAGCTTACTCAAACACCGGGGAGCTGTTTTTT. This codes for CASSLAYSNTGELFF. The rearrangement joins TRBV11-2 to TRBJ2-2; unclear D gene. The V end lost 1 base, the J end lost 2 bases, and 8 bases lay between the germline ends. CDR1 and CDR2 (germline): SGHAT, FQNNGV. The CDR3 loop spans 15 amino acids.

Worth noting for this clonotype: With a much larger clone just one base away, this may be a read error. The chain carries TRBV20-1 and TRBJ2-4; no firm D call. The CDR3 consists of 13 residues. Looked up from germline, CDR1 is DFQATT and CDR2 is SNEGSKA (reference sequence). CDR3 sequence (DNA): TGCTGTACACTGGGCCTAGCCAAAAACATTCAGTACTTC. Translating gives CCTLGLAKNIQYF.

This clonotype was detected only a few times. The chain joins TRBV11-2 to TRBJ2-5; the D is unclear. CDR1 and CDR2 from the germline V gene are SGHAT and FQNNGV. The CDR3 spans 13 residues. The ends were cut back, 3 bases at V and 3 bases at J, with 8 bases in the middle. CDR3 protein: CASSFSQKETQYF. The CDR3 nucleotides are TGTGCCAGCAGCTTTTCTCAGAAAGAGACCCAGTACTTC.

The chain links TRBV7-3 to TRBJ2-5; the match to TRBD2 covers 9 bases. Trimming removed 5 bases from V and 4 bases from J; junction bases left unmatched: 14. CDR3 length: 17 residues. CDR1 is SGHTA and CDR2 is FQGTGA in the germline V gene. DNA of the CDR3: TGTGCCAGCAGCCCCCTGGGCGGGAGGGCCTTAGGAGAGACCCAGTACTTC. It is translated as CASSPLGGRALGETQYF.

The V gene is TRBV9, the J gene TRBJ2-7; the D gene could be TRBD1 or TRBD2 (5 bases each). Germline V gene data show CDR1 as SGDLS and CDR2 as YYNGEE. The CDR3 runs to 14 residues. The V end was cut by 0 bases, the J end by 11 bases, with 18 bases between. CDR3 bases: TGTGCCAGCAGCGTAGATTCGAAGGGGAGCCGCGAGTACTTC. As protein: CASSVDSKGSREYF. Full variable domain (outside the CDR3, taken from reference TRBV9 and TRBJ2-7): DSGVTQTPKHLITATGQRVTLRCSPRSGDLSVYWYQQSLDQGLQFLIQYYNGEERAKGNILERFSAQQFPDLHSELNLSSLELGDSALYFCASSVDSKGSREYFGPGTRLTVT.

V and J are TRBV7-9 and TRBJ2-5; 7 positions match TRBD1. Germline lookup yields CDR1 SEHNR and CDR2 FQNEAQ (reference sequence). The CDR3 is 15 amino acids. With V trimmed by 5 bases and J by 0 bases, 6 bases remained unmatched. CDR3 sequence: CASSQGDRNQETQYF. For the CDR3, the DNA is TGTGCCAGCAGCCAAGGGGACAGAAACCAAGAGACCCAGTACTTC.

This clonotype was seen ten or more times. The CDR3 sequence: CASSQSLVGETQYF. The CDR3 DNA sequence: TGCGCCAGCAGCCAGAGTCTGGTGGGTGAGACCCAGTACTTC. This rearrangement joins TRBV4-3 to TRBJ2-5; D not resolved. Per the germline V gene, CDR1 is LGHNA and CDR2 is YSLEER. V was cut by 3 bases and J by 5 bases, with 13 bases left in between. The CDR3 is 14 amino acids.

This clonotype was recorded at least ten times. J is TRBJ1-1 and V is TRBV12-3 or TRBV12-4, with TRBD1 as a possible D gene (5 bases). The V and J ends lost 9 bases and 0 bases respectively, with 17 bases between them. This CDR3 comprises 15 residues. This chain's CDR3 is CASTWGVTMNTEAFF. The DNA of the CDR3 is TGTGCCAGTACTTGGGGGGTGACCATGAACACTGAAGCTTTCTTT.

This clonotype came up a few times. V and J are TRBV20-1 and TRBJ2-7, with D uncertain. Trimming took 1 base from V and 4 from J, leaving 11 bases between them. CDR1 is DFQATT, CDR2 SNEGSKA, per germline (reference sequence). This CDR3 has 13 residues. In nucleotides, the CDR3 is TGCAGTGCTAGAGGCCGTTTCGGTTACGAGCAGTACTTC. This sequence encodes CSARGRFGYEQYF.

In this sample, this clonotype turned up a few times. The rearrangement uses TRBV10-3 and TRBJ1-2; D gene ambiguous. From germline, CDR1 is ENHRY and CDR2 SYGVKD. The germline V and J ends were trimmed by 10 bases and 2 bases, with 8 bases remaining between them. The CDR3 is 11 residues long. CDR3 sequence (DNA): TGTGCCACCCAGGAGAACTATGGCTACACCTTC. Translating gives CATQENYGYTF.